Here is one T cell receptor beta chain with its context. What it binds is not known. Relative to the germline gene, one junction end is altered; a read error may explain this. This specimen comes from a study of tumor and adjacent non-tumor tissue in lung cancer. Study information: The cohort had 12 adenocarcinoma, a couple of squamous cell and 1 small cell patients. Whole-study results and caveats: TCR diversity was significantly greater in tumor than normal lung tissue.

No cell sorting was done before RNA was extracted from the tissue. Donors were chemotherapy-naive, newly diagnosed lung cancer surgical patients in China, August–late 2014. TCRbeta libraries were built with three rounds of nested PCR, modified from ARM-PCR. TCRdb redid the calling of the multiplex PCR reads with MiXCR, one entry per CDR3 protein. The sample has 220,000 or so distinct CDR3 sequences, over 55% seen once. This CDR3 has 15 residues. Germline CDR1 and CDR2: DFQATT and SNEGSKA (reference sequence). Sequencing input: lung tumor tissue. The source of this sequence is a man between 60 and 70 years old with non-small cell lung cancer. V gene TRBV20-1 combines with J gene TRBJ2-1; 8 positions match TRBD2. The CDR3, as DNA: TGCAGTGCTAGAGATCGAAGACTAGCGCGTACTGAGCAATTCTTC. Translation: CSARDRRLARTEQFF.